This T cell receptor beta chain was captured by sequencing in a study of cytomegalovirus exposure and HLA in healthy donors. V lost 5 bases, J lost 0 bases, and 3 bases stayed unmatched. The CDR3 consists of 15 residues. Germline loops: CDR1 LNHNV, CDR2 YYDKDF (reference sequence). It was with 60 Vbeta and 13 Jbeta primers that the PCR ran. TCRdb's copy holds only in-frame clones and misses some; the assay was immunoSEQ multiplex PCR. The repertoire holds under 250,000 clones, with 70% to 90% as singletons. There were likely unrecorded immune exposures, though donors were nominally healthy when sampled. This clone is a singleton in its sample.

This receptor was identified in a human donor in good health. Sample: PBMCs. The chain combines TRBV15 with TRBJ2-7; 11 bases map to TRBD2. The CDR3 here is CATSLTSGSSYEQYF. CDR3 coding DNA: TGTGCCACCAGCCTCACTAGCGGGAGCTCCTACGAGCAGTACTTC. Full variable domain (remainder filled in from reference TRBV15 and TRBJ2-7): DAMVIQNPRYQVTQFGKPVTLSCSQTLNHNVMYWYQQKSSQAPKLLFHYYDKDFNNEADTPDNFQSRRPNTSFCFLDIRSPGLGDTAMYLCATSLTSGSSYEQYFGPGTRLTVT.